Following are 19 T cell receptor beta chains from one sample sequenced in a study of tumor-infiltrating lymphocytes in glioblastoma multiforme. TCRB libraries came from RNA via three nested multiplex PCR rounds. TCRdb reanalysed the multiplex PCR reads using MiXCR and keeps one entry per CDR3 protein. Among about 32,000 distinct CDR3 sequences listed, roughly three fifths were seen once. Material for sequencing was brain tumor tissue. The source is a male donor with glioblastoma.

This clonotype came up many times. V is TRBV5-5 and J is TRBJ2-1, with TRBD2 matching 7 bases. The germline V gene encodes CDR1 SGHKS and CDR2 YYEKEE (reference sequence). The CDR3 is 15 amino acids. With 2 bases clipped from V and 0 bases from J, the junction kept 2 bases outside the gene matches. The CDR3 loop is CASSFERDSYNEQFF. The CDR3 DNA is TGTGCCAGCAGCTTCGAGCGGGACTCCTACAATGAGCAGTTCTTC. Combining the CDR3 with reference TRBV5-5 and TRBJ2-1 gives the whole variable domain DAGVTQSPTHLIKTRGQQVTLRCSPISGHKSVSWYQQVLGQGPQFIFQYYEKEERGRGNFPDRFSARQFPNYSSELNVNALLLGDSALYLCASSFERDSYNEQFFGPGTRLTVL.

With regard to this clonotype: This likely comes from a read error, as the CDR3 has no conserved phenylalanine or tryptophan at its end. Because the CDR3's place on the DNA is in doubt, the DNA is left out and the CDR3 is given as listed by TCRdb. The chain uses TRBV12-2 and TRBJ2-5. TRBV12-2 is given as a pseudogene. Including both end residues, the CDR3 is 15 amino acids long. The CDR3 is CASRLCRKSSKTQYC.

Points on this clonotype: Given a much more abundant clone one base away, this may be a read error. V and J are TRBV5-1 and TRBJ2-1; D gene unclear. The CDR3 runs 11 residues. CDR1 SGHRS and CDR2 YFSETQ come from the germline V gene. The CDR3 DNA sequence: TGCGCCAGCAGGGAATACAATGGGCAGTTCTTC. Translated, it gives CASREYNGQFF.

This clonotype came up many times. The V gene is TRBV20-1, the J gene TRBJ1-3; D might be TRBD1 (5 bases). The germline V gene encodes CDR1 DFQATT and CDR2 SNEGSKA (reference sequence). Trimming removed 3 bases at V and 0 bases at J, with 12 bases between. CDR3 length equals 15 residues. In DNA, the CDR3 is TGCAGTGCTAGGGTCACAGGAAGCTCTGGAAACACCATATATTTT. This sequence encodes CSARVTGSSGNTIYF.

A single count supports this clonotype. This may arise from a read error, as a much more abundant clone is one base away. The J gene is TRBJ2-5, the V gene TRBV30, with D possibly being TRBD2 (7 bases). The CDR3 loop spans 15 amino acids. Per the germline V gene, CDR1 is GTSNPN and CDR2 is SVGIG (reference sequence). V lost 4 bases to trimming and J lost 4 bases, with 19 bases between them. The CDR3 reads CAWNAPWGGGETQYF. In nucleotides, the CDR3 is TGTGCCTGGAATGCCCCCTGGGGGGGCGGAGAGACCCAGTACTTC.

The CDR3 reads CASSPSGGPYEQYF. In DNA, the CDR3 is TGTGCCAGCAGCCCCTCGGGGGGCCCCTACGAGCAGTACTTC. The genes are TRBV7-9 and TRBJ2-7, with D perhaps matching TRBD2 (7 bases). The CDR3 consists of 14 residues. Per the germline V gene, CDR1 is SEHNR and CDR2 is FQNEAQ (reference sequence). Trimming pared 5 bases from V and 2 bases from J, leaving 13 bases between.

As for this clonotype: A much larger clone sits a single nucleotide away, making a read error possible. The chain couples TRBV28 to TRBJ2-6; D uncertain. V dropped 8 bases and J dropped 2 bases, with 7 bases sitting between them. The CDR3 has 13 residues. Per germline, CDR1 MDHEN and CDR2 SYDVKM. CDR3 nucleotide sequence: TGTGCCAGCTGTCGGACTGGGGCCAACGTCCTGACTTTC. Translating gives CASCRTGANVLTF.

The table lists this clonotype with many counts. The CDR3 coding sequence is TGTGCCAGCAGCCAAGAGAAGATCGGGACAGGGGGATCGGGGGGGCGAGAGACCCAGTACTTC. It translates to CASSQEKIGTGGSGGRETQYF. The chain employs TRBV4-2 and TRBJ2-5; 11 bases map to TRBD1. V gave up 0 bases and J gave up 4 bases; unmatched junction bases: 19. This CDR3 has 21 residues. CDR1 and CDR2 (germline): LGHNA, YNFKEQ.

The chain carries TRBV6-5 and TRBJ1-2; a possible D gene is TRBD1 (6 bases). Germline assignment: CDR1 MNHEY and CDR2 SVGAGI. There are 17 residues in the CDR3. Trimming stripped 2 bases from V and 11 bases from J, with 27 bases between. Here the CDR3 reads CASSYLTSLGGRKGYTF. The CDR3 region has the DNA TGTGCCAGCAGTTACCTAACCTCTCTAGGGGGAAGGAAAGGTTACACCTTC.

Turning to this clonotype: This may come from a read error, since a much larger clone is one base off. The V gene is TRBV30, the J gene TRBJ2-5, with 7 nucleotides matching TRBD1. Germline CDR1 reads GTSNPN; CDR2 reads SVGIG (reference sequence). The CDR3 has 15 amino acids. V lost 0 bases to trimming and J lost 5 bases; unmatched junction nucleotides: 9. The CDR3 DNA reads TGTGCCTGGAGTGTACGGGCAGGGGGTTTGGAGACCCAGTACTTC. It codes for CAWSVRAGGLETQYF.

This rearrangement joins TRBV6-1 to TRBJ2-6, with 7 bases matching TRBD1. The CDR3 spans 17 residues. Germline V CDR1 and CDR2: MNHNS, SASEGT. The ends lost 2 bases at V and 4 bases at J; junction bases unmatched: 8. For the CDR3, the DNA is TGTGCCAGCAGTGAACCGGCAGGGGGATCGGGGGCCAACGTCCTGACTTTC. Amino acid sequence: CASSEPAGGSGANVLTF.

This clonotype was recorded many times. The chain couples TRBV6-2 or TRBV6-3 to TRBJ2-1, with 12 bases lining up with TRBD1. Per the germline V gene, CDR1 is MNHEY and CDR2 is SVGEGT. This CDR3 has 15 amino acids. Trimming removed 10 bases from V and 7 bases from J; junction bases left unmatched: 11. The CDR3 is CATDTGTGGRNEQFF. The CDR3 DNA is TGTGCCACCGATACCGGGACAGGGGGCCGGAATGAGCAGTTCTTC.

As for this clonotype: A clone one base away is much larger, so this may be a read error. V is TRBV20-1 and J is TRBJ2-1, with 10 bases that match TRBD2. The CDR3 extends over 17 amino acids. Germline V gene data show CDR1 as DFQATT and CDR2 as SNEGSKA (reference sequence). Trimming at V came to 6 bases and at J to 4 bases, leaving 15 bases not matched to a gene. CDR3 amino acids: CSAPISGRAIRYNEQFF. The CDR3 region has the DNA TGCAGTGCCCCGATCAGCGGGAGGGCCATTAGATACAATGAGCAGTTCTTC.

This clonotype occurred many times. The chain combines TRBV12-3 or TRBV12-4 with TRBJ2-2; the D is unclear. Trimming stripped 5 bases from V and 2 bases from J, with 12 bases between. CDR3 length: 15 amino acids. CDR3 DNA: TGTGCCAGCAGTCCCGTAGTATTTAACACCGGGGAGCTGTTTTTT. This encodes CASSPVVFNTGELFF.

V gene TRBV28 combines with J gene TRBJ1-3; unclear D gene. The germline V gene has CDR1 MDHEN and CDR2 SYDVKM. V lost 5 bases and J 2 bases, leaving 16 bases between the germline ends. The CDR3 contains 16 residues. CDR3 sequence reads: CASSTPGLQAGNTIYF. The CDR3 DNA reads as TGTGCCAGCAGTACCCCGGGCCTTCAGGCTGGAAACACCATATATTTT. Combining the CDR3 with reference TRBV28 and TRBJ1-3 gives the whole variable domain DVKVTQSSRYLVKRTGEKVFLECVQDMDHENMFWYRQDPGLGLRLIYFSYDVKMKEKGDIPEGYSVSREKKERFSLILESASTNQTSMYLCASSTPGLQAGNTIYFGEGSWLTVV.

The chain joins TRBV2 to TRBJ1-5, with 7 bases aligning to TRBD1. V was clipped by 4 bases and J by 0 bases; unmatched bases: 9. CDR1 and CDR2 (germline): SNHLY, FYNNEI. The CDR3 is made up of 17 amino acids. DNA for the CDR3: TGTGCCAGCAGTGGAAGGACAGGTCAAAATAGCAATCAGCCCCAGCATTTT. Translating it yields CASSGRTGQNSNQPQHF. Full variable domain (missing parts from reference TRBV2 and TRBJ1-5): EPEVTQTPSHQVTQMGQEVILRCVPISNHLYFYWYRQILGQKVEFLVSFYNNEISEKSEIFDDQFSVERPDGSNFTLKIRSTKLEDSAMYFCASSGRTGQNSNQPQHFGDGTRLSIL.

Comment on this clonotype: One junction end disagrees with the germline gene, perhaps due to a read error. This rearrangement joins TRBV20-1 to TRBJ1-2; 7 bases line up with TRBD1. This CDR3 contains 14 residues. CDR1 and CDR2 from the germline V gene are DFQATT and SNEGSKA (reference sequence). The DNA of the CDR3 is TGCAATGCTACCGAACAGGGGTCCATCTATGGCTACACCTTC. The encoded protein is CNATEQGSIYGYTF.

The chain employs TRBV20-1 and TRBJ2-5; weak D call: TRBD2 (5 bases). V dropped 4 bases and J dropped 4 bases, with 16 bases sitting between them. Germline V gene data show CDR1 as DFQATT and CDR2 as SNEGSKA (reference sequence). This CDR3 has 14 amino acids. This CDR3 is CSAIVGSERETQYF. The CDR3, as DNA: TGCAGTGCTATAGTGGGTAGCGAACGAGAGACCCAGTACTTC.

V is TRBV24-1 and J is TRBJ2-1; TRBD2 agrees at 12 bases. CDR3 length: 19 amino acids. V lost 4 bases and J lost 0; bases outside the gene matches: 9. Germline V gene sequence: CDR1 KGHDR, CDR2 SFDVKD. The CDR3: CATSDPTSGRIGSYNEQFF. The DNA for the CDR3 is TGTGCCACCAGTGACCCAACTAGCGGGAGGATTGGCTCCTACAATGAGCAGTTCTTC.